This T cell receptor beta chain is drawn from a study of T cell repertoires in cytomegalovirus infection. Background on the study: Researchers turned to recently identified HLA-C-restricted CMV epitopes as well as well-studied HLA-B-restricted ones. Public TCR beta signatures marked donors with CMV infection and the matching HLA.

TCRdb passed the reads through MiXCR, listing each CDR3 protein once. The data contain some 480,000 distinct CDR3 sequences, roughly a third of them singletons. This CDR3 region has 13 residues. V gave up 3 bases and J gave up 6 bases, with 11 bases separating them. To note about this clonotype: Antigen specificity is unknown.

Study-level findings and limits: Pooled public TCR beta family frequency picked out CMV carriers with the relevant HLA. Dominating the ex vivo response were HLA-C-restricted CMV-specific TCR beta clonotypes.

The J gene is TRBJ1-1, the V gene TRBV12-3 or TRBV12-4; weak D call: TRBD1 (6 bases). The sample consisted of cultured PBMCs, taken from culture after CMV antigen stimulation. This receptor was obtained from a human donor in good health (CMV status not recorded). Some clones in this sample may be carry-over from other donors' samples. CDR3 loop: CASSFSGAPEAFF. The DNA for the CDR3 is TGTGCCAGCAGTTTCTCGGGGGCTCCTGAAGCTTTCTTT.